These T cell receptor beta chains were read from a single sample in a study of blood T cell repertoires in COVID-19. Measured with immunoSEQ multiplex PCR; TCRdb has only the in-frame clones, and not every one. The data contain under 500,000 clones, about 85% of them singletons. The sequenced sample consisted of PBMCs or T cells enriched from blood (not recorded which). These receptors all come from a woman younger than 35 with acute COVID-19. Each CDR3 is given without its conserved first and last residue. The order of the fields is V gene, D gene, J gene, clone size, CDR3 protein. D genes are given only for firm matches. Some rows mark clone size as missing; the rest say once, few, many or name a class of expanded clone.

v_gene: TRBV5-5; d_gene: NA; j_gene: TRBJ1-6; abundance: NA; CDR3aa: ASSLDSPLH
v_gene: TRBV5-4; d_gene: TRBD1; j_gene: TRBJ1-2; abundance: NA; CDR3aa: ASGSRDRGTFGYT
v_gene: TRBV19; d_gene: TRBD1; j_gene: TRBJ1-2; abundance: few; CDR3aa: ASSVGTGVNYGYT
v_gene: TRBV7-9; d_gene: TRBD2; j_gene: TRBJ2-6; abundance: NA; CDR3aa: ASSSGLAPSSGANVLT
v_gene: TRBV28; d_gene: TRBD1; j_gene: TRBJ1-2; abundance: NA; CDR3aa: ASSYTPTGGHGYT
v_gene: TRBV5-1; d_gene: NA; j_gene: TRBJ2-5; abundance: NA; CDR3aa: ASSFWGQQETQY
v_gene: TRBV28; d_gene: TRBD1; j_gene: TRBJ1-4; abundance: NA; CDR3aa: ASSLTGQINEKLF
v_gene: TRBV7-3; d_gene: NA; j_gene: TRBJ2-6; abundance: NA; CDR3aa: ASSSTNSGANVLT
v_gene: TRBV7-2; d_gene: NA; j_gene: TRBJ1-1; abundance: NA; CDR3aa: ASSFSQNTEAF
v_gene: TRBV28; d_gene: TRBD2; j_gene: TRBJ2-7; abundance: NA; CDR3aa: ASSLGGAGIHEQY
v_gene: TRBV27; d_gene: TRBD1; j_gene: TRBJ1-5; abundance: NA; CDR3aa: ASTLTGTGRNQPQH
v_gene: TRBV12-3/TRBV12-4; d_gene: NA; j_gene: TRBJ1-2; abundance: NA; CDR3aa: ASSRGLDGYT
v_gene: TRBV5-1; d_gene: TRBD1; j_gene: TRBJ2-1; abundance: NA; CDR3aa: ASSLAVGDSNEQF
v_gene: TRBV4-3; d_gene: NA; j_gene: TRBJ2-7; abundance: NA; CDR3aa: ASSHLSGPNEQY
v_gene: TRBV30; d_gene: NA; j_gene: TRBJ2-1; abundance: NA; CDR3aa: AWSVHSGSSYNERF
v_gene: TRBV30; d_gene: NA; j_gene: TRBJ1-5; abundance: NA; CDR3aa: AWSVGDFSDQPQH
v_gene: TRBV11-2; d_gene: NA; j_gene: TRBJ1-2; abundance: NA; CDR3aa: ASSLLGGKGGYT
v_gene: TRBV7-9; d_gene: TRBD2; j_gene: TRBJ2-1; abundance: NA; CDR3aa: ASSGWTSGSSSSYNEQF
v_gene: TRBV2; d_gene: TRBD1; j_gene: TRBJ1-6; abundance: few; CDR3aa: ASSDRGFSPLH
v_gene: TRBV20-1; d_gene: NA; j_gene: TRBJ2-3; abundance: NA; CDR3aa: SASPQGVTDTQY
v_gene: TRBV5-1; d_gene: NA; j_gene: TRBJ2-1; abundance: NA; CDR3aa: ASSRTGPEQF
v_gene: TRBV9; d_gene: TRBD1; j_gene: TRBJ1-1; abundance: NA; CDR3aa: ASSPGTVNTEAF
v_gene: TRBV5-1; d_gene: TRBD2; j_gene: TRBJ2-1; abundance: once; CDR3aa: ASSGSQRGSSYNEQF
v_gene: TRBV19; d_gene: TRBD1; j_gene: TRBJ1-1; abundance: NA; CDR3aa: ASSIVERGPNTEAF
v_gene: TRBV30; d_gene: NA; j_gene: TRBJ1-1; abundance: once; CDR3aa: AWRRIEAF
v_gene: TRBV19; d_gene: TRBD1; j_gene: TRBJ1-1; abundance: NA; CDR3aa: ASSPQGATEAF
v_gene: TRBV27; d_gene: NA; j_gene: TRBJ1-4; abundance: NA; CDR3aa: ASKAPFNEKLF
v_gene: TRBV4-1; d_gene: TRBD1; j_gene: TRBJ1-5; abundance: few; CDR3aa: ASSQGTGNSNQPQH
v_gene: TRBV9; d_gene: NA; j_gene: TRBJ1-2; abundance: NA; CDR3aa: ASSTGGGLNGYT
v_gene: TRBV10-2; d_gene: NA; j_gene: TRBJ2-1; abundance: NA; CDR3aa: ASTPNEGEWNEQF
v_gene: TRBV28; d_gene: TRBD1; j_gene: TRBJ1-5; abundance: NA; CDR3aa: ASSSPTGYQPQH
v_gene: TRBV2; d_gene: NA; j_gene: TRBJ2-3; abundance: NA; CDR3aa: ASSVYFTDTQY
v_gene: TRBV2; d_gene: NA; j_gene: TRBJ1-5; abundance: NA; CDR3aa: ASSKGDRNQPQH
v_gene: TRBV6-1; d_gene: NA; j_gene: TRBJ2-1; abundance: NA; CDR3aa: ASSEYPAAAYNEQF
v_gene: TRBV7-2; d_gene: TRBD2; j_gene: TRBJ2-3; abundance: NA; CDR3aa: ASSPFAGGWGDTQY
v_gene: TRBV5-1; d_gene: NA; j_gene: TRBJ2-6; abundance: NA; CDR3aa: ASSLGAAGANVLT
v_gene: TRBV20-1; d_gene: NA; j_gene: TRBJ1-6; abundance: NA; CDR3aa: SASRPGVNYNSPLH